This T cell receptor beta chain was recorded in a study of tumor and adjacent non-tumor tissue in lung cancer. The V gene's germline CDR1 is SGHKS and CDR2 YYEKEE (reference sequence). V was cut by 6 bases and J by 2 bases, with 14 bases left in between. The CDR3 sequence is 14 residues long. Three rounds of nested PCR, following a modified ARM-PCR protocol, produced the TCRbeta library. One entry per CDR3 protein results from TCRdb running MiXCR on the multiplex PCR reads. This table holds 50,000 or so distinct CDR3 sequences, 70% to 80% found once. The template was RNA from unsorted bulk tissue. More than 3 cm separated this lung sample from the edge of the tumor.

The gene calls are TRBV5-5 and TRBJ2-5; D is possibly TRBD1 (6 bases). The sample was distant non-tumor lung tissue. This receptor was identified in a woman aged 55-69 years with non-small cell lung cancer. The CDR3 loop reads CASNQGTLQETQYF. In DNA, the CDR3 is TGTGCCAGCAACCAAGGGACACTGCAAGAGACCCAGTACTTC.